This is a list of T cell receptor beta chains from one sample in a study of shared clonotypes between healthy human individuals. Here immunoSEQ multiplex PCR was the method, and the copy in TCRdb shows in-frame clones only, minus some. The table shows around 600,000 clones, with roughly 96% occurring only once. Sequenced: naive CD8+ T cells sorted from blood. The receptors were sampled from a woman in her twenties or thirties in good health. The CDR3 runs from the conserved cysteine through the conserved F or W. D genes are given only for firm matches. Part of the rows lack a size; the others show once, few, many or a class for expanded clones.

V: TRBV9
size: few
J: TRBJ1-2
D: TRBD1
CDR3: CASSVGTGERAYGYTF
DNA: TGTGCCAGCAGCGTAGGGACAGGAGAACGGGCCTATGGCTACACCTTC

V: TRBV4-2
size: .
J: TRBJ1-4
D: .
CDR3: CASSEPGPLNEKLFF
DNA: TGTGCCAGCAGCGAACCGGGACCGCTTAATGAAAAACTGTTTTTT

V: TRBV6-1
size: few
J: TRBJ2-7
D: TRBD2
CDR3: CASRTSGSYEQYF
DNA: TGTGCCAGCAGGACTAGCGGGAGCTACGAGCAGTACTTC

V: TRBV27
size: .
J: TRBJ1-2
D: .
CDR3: CASSLRVSGDYGYTF
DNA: TGTGCCAGCAGTTTAAGGGTTTCGGGGGACTATGGCTACACCTTC

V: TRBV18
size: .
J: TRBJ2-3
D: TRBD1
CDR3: CASSPNRGRSTDTQYF
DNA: TGTGCCAGCTCACCGAACAGGGGACGGAGCACAGATACGCAGTATTTT

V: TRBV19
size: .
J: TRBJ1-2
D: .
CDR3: CASSPSTEGYFVFTF
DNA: TGTGCCAGTAGTCCATCGACAGAGGGGTACTTCGTTTTCACCTTC

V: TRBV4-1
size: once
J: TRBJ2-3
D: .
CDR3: CASSQEPRWEGVADTQYF
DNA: TGCGCCAGCAGCCAAGAACCCAGGTGGGAAGGGGTGGCAGATACGCAGTATTTT

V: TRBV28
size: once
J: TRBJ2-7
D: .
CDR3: CASSLSGYYEQYF
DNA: TGTGCCAGCAGTTTAAGTGGGTACTACGAGCAGTACTTC

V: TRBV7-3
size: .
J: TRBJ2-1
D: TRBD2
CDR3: CASSFLGSGSSYNEQFF
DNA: TGTGCCAGCAGCTTCCTAGGGAGCGGGAGCTCCTACAATGAGCAGTTCTTC

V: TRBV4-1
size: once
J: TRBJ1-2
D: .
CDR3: CASNQDIGGNYGYTF
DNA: TGCGCCAGCAACCAAGATATAGGGGGGAACTATGGCTACACCTTC

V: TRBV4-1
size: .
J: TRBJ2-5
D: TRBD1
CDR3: CASSQVTDRPQETQYF
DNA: TGCGCCAGCAGCCAAGTTACGGACAGGCCGCAAGAGACCCAGTACTTC

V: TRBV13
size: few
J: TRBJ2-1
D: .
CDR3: CASSLGGNEQFF
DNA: TGTGCCAGCAGCTTAGGCGGCAATGAGCAGTTCTTC

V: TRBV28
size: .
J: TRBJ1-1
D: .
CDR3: CASSLTPGWNLEAFF
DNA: TGTGCCAGCAGTTTAACCCCAGGGTGGAATCTTGAAGCTTTCTTT

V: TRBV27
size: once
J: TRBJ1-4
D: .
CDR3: CASSASRNSEKLFF
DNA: TGTGCCAGCAGTGCTTCGCGCAATAGTGAAAAACTGTTTTTT

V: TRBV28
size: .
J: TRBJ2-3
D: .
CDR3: CASSFRPGTDSTDTQYF
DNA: TGTGCCAGCAGTTTTAGACCCGGGACGGATAGCACAGATACGCAGTATTTT

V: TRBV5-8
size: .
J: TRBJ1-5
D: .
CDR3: CASSWNLRDGNQPQHF
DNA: TGTGCCAGCAGCTGGAACCTCAGGGACGGCAATCAGCCCCAGCATTTT

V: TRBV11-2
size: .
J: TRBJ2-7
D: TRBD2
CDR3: CASSFSGLAGAIEQYF
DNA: TGTGCCAGCAGCTTCTCGGGACTAGCGGGAGCGATCGAGCAGTACTTC

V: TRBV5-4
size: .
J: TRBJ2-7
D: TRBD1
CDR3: CASSFSDRSYEQYF
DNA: TGTGCCAGCAGCTTCTCGGACAGGTCCTACGAGCAGTACTTC

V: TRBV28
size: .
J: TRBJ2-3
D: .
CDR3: CASSLWGDSTDTQYF
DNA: TGTGCCAGCAGTTTATGGGGGGACAGCACAGATACGCAGTATTTT

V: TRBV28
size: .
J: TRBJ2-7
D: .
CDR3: CASSLNSPNAYF
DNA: TGTGCCAGCAGTTTAAACTCCCCAAATGCGTACTTC

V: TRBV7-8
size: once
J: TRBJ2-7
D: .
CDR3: CASSHDSDHSYEQYF
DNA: TGTGCCAGCAGCCACGACAGTGACCACTCCTACGAGCAGTACTTC

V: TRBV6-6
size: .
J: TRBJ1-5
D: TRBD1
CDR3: CASSATGYGEPQHF
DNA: TGTGCCAGCAGCGCGACAGGGTATGGAGAGCCCCAGCATTTT

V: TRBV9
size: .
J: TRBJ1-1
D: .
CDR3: CASSVDHFGNTEAFF
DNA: TGTGCCAGCAGCGTAGACCATTTCGGCAACACTGAAGCTTTCTTT

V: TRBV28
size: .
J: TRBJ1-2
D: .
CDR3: CASCGGYGYTF
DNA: TGTGCCAGCTGCGGGGGCTATGGCTACACCTTC

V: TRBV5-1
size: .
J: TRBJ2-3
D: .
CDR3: CASSLVSDTDTQYF
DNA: TGCGCCAGCAGCTTGGTGTCCGACACAGATACGCAGTATTTT

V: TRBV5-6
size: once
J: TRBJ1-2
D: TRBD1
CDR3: CASSFGTGGYGYTF
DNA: TGTGCCAGCAGCTTTGGGACAGGAGGCTATGGCTACACCTTC